This TCR beta chain was identified during a study of regulatory T cells in long-lasting Graves disease. Study findings and constraints: The study found TRBV28, TRBJ1-2 and TRBJ2-5 favored in persistent disease.

In building TCR beta libraries, iRepertoire HTBI primers were used together with Arm-PCR of CDR3 regions. TCRdb passed the multiplex PCR reads through MiXCR, listing each CDR3 protein once. The data show 400,000 to 450,000 distinct CDR3 sequences, about 15% seen once. This clonotype has at least ten counts. Its antigen remains unknown. The CDR3 sequence is 15 residues long. The V gene end was trimmed by 0 bases and the J gene end by 5 bases; junction bases not matched to a gene: 0. The germline CDR1 and CDR2 sequences are ENHRY and SYGVKD. Stated time point: newly diagnosed GD, antithyroid drugs for less than 3 months. The TCR library was made from RNA that had been extracted from PBMCs in TRIzol. Nine milliliters of peripheral blood were taken and placed in EDTA tubes. The same data also contributed to another study, on T cells in Graves' hyperthyroidism and ophthalmopathy. That work adds: Using 13 V-J features, a model discriminated ophthalmopathy from stable hyperthyroidism.

The rearrangement uses TRBV10-3 and TRBJ1-4; TRBD1 aligns across 10 bases. The input for sequencing was peripheral blood mononuclear cells (PBMCs), taken at new diagnosis, from a patient treated with antithyroid drugs. The receptor was derived from a woman in her twenties or thirties with Graves disease. CDR3 amino acids: CAISESGQGNEKLFF. Here the CDR3 DNA reads TGTGCCATCAGTGAGTCGGGACAGGGGAATGAAAAACTGTTTTTT.